This passage covers 25 T cell receptor beta chains from one sample sequenced in a study of blood T cell repertoires in COVID-19. TCRdb's table, derived via immunoSEQ multiplex PCR, lists solely in-frame clones and lacks some. The data show some 150,000 clones, with 70% to 90% seen just once and around 8% held by the top ten. Material for sequencing was peripheral blood. The receptors derive from a woman aged 55-69 years with COVID-19, enrolled during active disease.

This chain connects TRBV7-9 to TRBJ1-4; 8 bases fit TRBD1. The CDR3 extends over 15 amino acids. CDR1 and CDR2 from the germline V gene are SEHNR and FQNEAQ (reference sequence). The trim removed 5 bases at V and 8 bases at J, leaving 10 bases unmatched. The CDR3 is CASSPRGTGEEKLFF. DNA for the CDR3: TGTGCCAGCAGCCCAAGGGGGACAGGCGAGGAAAAACTGTTTTTT.

V usage is TRBV19 and J usage is TRBJ1-5; 7 bases agree with TRBD1. V lost 1 base, J lost 6 bases, and 9 bases stayed unmatched. The CDR3 totals 16 residues. From germline, CDR1 is LNHDA and CDR2 SQIVND (reference sequence). CDR3 region: CASSIVGTVWSQPQHF. In DNA, the CDR3 is TGTGCCAGTAGTATAGTAGGGACAGTATGGTCTCAGCCCCAGCATTTT.

The chain has TRBV11-2 and TRBJ2-7; 10 bases match TRBD1. This CDR3 comprises 17 residues. The V and J ends lost 4 bases and 2 bases, in that order; junction bases with no gene match: 11. Germline loops: CDR1 SGHAT, CDR2 FQNNGV. The CDR3 here is CASSSIGDRGIPYEQYF. In DNA form, the CDR3 reads TGTGCCAGCAGCTCGATAGGGGACAGGGGTATACCCTACGAGCAGTACTTC. Filled out from reference TRBV11-2 and TRBJ2-7, the complete variable domain reads EAGVAQSPRYKIIEKRQSVAFWCNPISGHATLYWYQQILGQGPKLLIQFQNNGVVDDSQLPKDRFSAERLKGVDSTLKIQPAKLEDSAVYLCASSSIGDRGIPYEQYFGPGTRLTVT.

The rearrangement joins TRBV16 to TRBJ1-1, with 7 bases fitting TRBD1. The V segment lost 4 bases and the J segment 11 bases; nucleotides outside the gene matches: 16. Germline V gene sequence: CDR1 KGHSY, CDR2 FQNENV. This CDR3 has 15 residues. Here the CDR3 reads CASSPTDQGGRKAFF. In nucleotides, the CDR3 is TGTGCCAGCAGCCCGACGGATCAGGGGGGAAGAAAGGCTTTCTTT.

The chain couples TRBV4-2 to TRBJ2-3; TRBD2 matches 9 bases. The CDR3 has 19 residues. Unmatched junction bases numbered 10, after V lost 0 bases and J lost 0 bases. Germline CDR1 and CDR2: LGHNA and YNFKEQ. In DNA, the CDR3 is TGTGCCAGCAGCCAAGATGCTGGCGGGGGGGCCTGGAGCACAGATACGCAGTATTTT. Translation: CASSQDAGGGAWSTDTQYF.

The V gene is TRBV5-1, the J gene TRBJ2-7; 12 nucleotides match TRBD2. Looked up from germline, CDR1 is SGHRS and CDR2 is YFSETQ. This CDR3 is 16 amino acids long. V gave up 5 bases and J gave up 0 bases; unmatched junction bases: 6. The CDR3 bases are TGCGCCAGCAGTTTACTAGCGGGGGGACTCTCCTACGAGCAGTACTTC. It encodes CASSLLAGGLSYEQYF.

The J gene is TRBJ2-1, the V gene TRBV7-2; maybe TRBD2 (7 bases). The CDR3 spans 18 residues. Germline CDR1 SGHTA, CDR2 FQGNSA. Trimming pared 5 bases from V and 2 bases from J, leaving 22 bases between. The CDR3 DNA reads as TGTGCCAGCAGCCCTGCGGGAGTGGCGGGGGCCGCCTACAATGAGCAGTTCTTC. As protein: CASSPAGVAGAAYNEQFF.

V gene TRBV6-5 combines with J gene TRBJ2-7, with 9 bases aligning to TRBD1. Germline V gene data show CDR1 as MNHEY and CDR2 as SVGAGI. The CDR3 loop spans 14 amino acids. The trim removed 5 bases at V and 5 bases at J, leaving 7 bases unmatched. The CDR3 loop reads CASSRGTGSHEQYF. The CDR3 coding sequence is TGTGCCAGCAGTCGGGGGACAGGGAGCCACGAGCAGTACTTC.

V gene TRBV4-1 combines with J gene TRBJ2-4; tentative D call: TRBD1 (5 bases). The length of the CDR3 is 16 residues. The germline CDR1 and CDR2 sequences are MGHRA and YSYEKL. V was shortened by 1 base and J by 0 bases, with 10 bases between the two germline ends. The CDR3 spells CASSQAVGPAKNIQYF. CDR3 DNA sequence: TGCGCCAGCAGCCAAGCAGTGGGGCCAGCCAAAAACATTCAGTACTTC.

This rearrangement joins TRBV3-1 (or the pseudogene TRBV3-2) to TRBJ2-1; the D is unclear. Trimming removed 1 base at V and 5 bases at J, with 21 bases between. The CDR3 totals 18 residues. Germline CDR1 reads LGHDT; CDR2 reads YNNKEL (reference sequence). The CDR3 nucleotides read TGTGCCAGCAGCCAAGGAATGGTTGATGACTGGCACCACAATGAGCAGTTCTTC. Amino acids: CASSQGMVDDWHHNEQFF.

The chain has TRBV9 and TRBJ2-2; no definite D call. The CDR3 spans 12 residues. Per the germline V gene, CDR1 is SGDLS and CDR2 is YYNGEE. Trimming took 4 bases from V and 8 from J, leaving 9 bases between them. The DNA for the CDR3 is TGTGCCAGCAGCACCCCGGAGGGGGAGCTGTTTTTT. Translation gives CASSTPEGELFF.

Regarding this clone: This clone may be a read error of a much larger clone one base away. The identical CDR3 is also encoded by other nucleotide sequences in the sample. CDR3 loop: CASSLGGLPSKYF. For the CDR3, the DNA is TGTGCCAGCAGCCTAGGCGGCTTACCATCAAAGTACTTC. V usage is TRBV11-2 and J usage is TRBJ2-7; D gene unclear. V shed 5 bases and J shed 11 bases, with 19 bases lying between them. Germline V gene data show CDR1 as SGHAT and CDR2 as FQNNGV. The CDR3 is 13 amino acids.

This clone was found a few times. The chain is built from TRBV2 and TRBJ1-2; a weak D match, TRBD1 (6 bases). The V end lost 3 bases, the J end lost 4 bases, and 15 bases lay between the germline ends. There are 15 residues in the CDR3. The V gene's germline CDR1 is SNHLY and CDR2 FYNNEI. The CDR3, as DNA: TGTGCCAGCAGTGACAGGGGCGGCCCGGCCTATGGCTACACCTTC. Protein product: CASSDRGGPAYGYTF.

This chain links TRBV7-9 with TRBJ1-3; the D gene is possibly TRBD1 (5 bases). V lost 1 base and J lost 3, with 13 bases in between. CDR3 size: 16 residues. Germline V gives CDR1 SEHNR, CDR2 FQNEAQ (reference sequence). The CDR3 here is CASSLVGRQNGNTIYF. CDR3 bases: TGTGCCAGCAGCTTAGTGGGAAGACAGAATGGAAACACCATATATTTT.

The V gene is TRBV5-4, the J gene TRBJ2-1; 9 positions match TRBD2. The CDR3 consists of 17 residues. Per the germline V gene, CDR1 is SGHNT and CDR2 is YYREEE (reference sequence). Trimming cost V 4 bases and J 7 bases; bases outside gene matches: 15. CDR3 sequence reads: CASSALGKAGGGNEQFF. The CDR3 DNA sequence: TGTGCCAGCAGCGCTTTAGGAAAAGCGGGGGGTGGTAATGAGCAGTTCTTC. Full variable domain (remainder filled in from reference TRBV5-4 and TRBJ2-1): ETGVTQSPTHLIKTRGQQVTLRCSSQSGHNTVSWYQQALGQGPQFIFQYYREEENGRGNFPPRFSGLQFPNYSSELNVNALELDDSALYLCASSALGKAGGGNEQFFGPGTRLTVL.

This rearrangement joins TRBV4-2 to TRBJ1-4; no clear D. The V gene lost 0 bases and the J gene lost 8 bases, with 7 bases spanning the gap. CDR3 size: 13 residues. Germline V gene data show CDR1 as LGHNA and CDR2 as YNFKEQ. The CDR3 loop reads CASSQEFAEKLFF. The CDR3 coding sequence is TGTGCCAGCAGCCAAGAGTTTGCGGAAAAACTGTTTTTT.

V and J are TRBV5-1 and TRBJ1-1; D is uncertain. In germline, CDR1 is SGHRS, CDR2 YFSETQ. V was pared by 0 bases and J by 5 bases, with 11 bases between. The CDR3 extends over 14 amino acids. The CDR3 sequence: CASSLEVGWTEAFF. CDR3 in DNA: TGCGCCAGCAGCTTGGAGGTCGGGTGGACTGAAGCTTTCTTT.

The chain is built from TRBV6-2 or TRBV6-3 and TRBJ2-7; 8 nucleotides line up with TRBD2. The CDR3 has 14 residues. V was clipped by 2 bases and J by 2 bases; unmatched bases: 2. Germline lookup yields CDR1 MNHEY and CDR2 SVGEGT. This chain's CDR3 is CASSYVAGPYEQYF. In nucleotides, the CDR3 is TGTGCCAGCAGTTACGTAGCGGGACCCTACGAGCAGTACTTC.

The rearrangement uses TRBV4-1 and TRBJ1-5; tentative D call: TRBD1 (6 bases). In germline, CDR1 is MGHRA, CDR2 YSYEKL. This CDR3 comprises 18 residues. With 1 base removed from V and 1 base from J, the gap between germline ends came to 17 bases. As DNA, the CDR3 is TGCGCCAGCAGCCAAGTAGGGGGGGGACGGATCAGCAATCAGCCCCAGCATTTT. Protein sequence: CASSQVGGGRISNQPQHF.

A single count supports this clone. The chain links TRBV19 to TRBJ2-5; D possibly corresponds to TRBD2 (7 bases). Trimming removed 3 bases at V and 5 bases at J, with 13 bases between. This CDR3 contains 14 residues. CDR1 and CDR2 (germline): LNHDA, SQIVND (reference sequence). The CDR3 reads CASSMAPGGETQYF. The CDR3 nucleotides read TGTGCCAGTAGTATGGCCCCGGGGGGCGAGACCCAGTACTTC.

The CDR3 DNA sequence: TGTGCCAGCAGTAGGGGCGGGACAGGGTCTCGGGAGCAGTACTTC. This encodes CASSRGGTGSREQYF. The chain couples TRBV25-1 to TRBJ2-7, with TRBD1 matching 9 bases. V was clipped by 5 bases and J by 7 bases; unmatched bases: 12. The CDR3 spans 15 residues. Per the germline V gene, CDR1 is MGHDK and CDR2 is SYGVNS.

The gene calls are TRBV5-4 and TRBJ2-5; no definite D call. V lost 4 bases and J lost 0, with 22 bases in between. CDR1 and CDR2 (germline): SGHNT, YYREEE (reference sequence). This CDR3 region has 18 residues. This chain's CDR3 is CASSPLESAAPYQETQYF. The CDR3 coding sequence is TGTGCCAGCAGCCCTCTTGAGAGCGCCGCACCCTACCAAGAGACCCAGTACTTC.

The chain recombines TRBV7-3 with TRBJ1-2; D uncertain. CDR1 and CDR2 (germline): SGHTA, FQGTGA. This CDR3 comprises 15 residues. The ends were cut back, 2 bases at V and 5 bases at J, with 15 bases in the middle. The CDR3 region is CASSLSGVGLYGYTF. The CDR3 DNA follows: TGTGCCAGCAGCTTATCCGGGGTTGGATTATATGGCTACACCTTC.

The chain carries TRBV7-9 and TRBJ1-6; TRBD1 aligns across 7 bases. CDR3 length equals 15 residues. J gave up 7 bases and V 5 bases, and 8 bases lay outside the gene matches. Germline CDR1 is SEHNR and CDR2 is FQNEAQ (reference sequence). The CDR3 DNA sequence: TGTGCCAGCAGCCCCCGGGACAGCCGAAATTCACCCCTCCACTTT. Translated: CASSPRDSRNSPLHF.

The chain couples TRBV19 to TRBJ1-2; 10 bases agree with TRBD1. The V gene's germline CDR1 is LNHDA and CDR2 SQIVND (reference sequence). This CDR3 is built from 16 residues. Trimming at V came to 5 bases and at J to 5 bases, leaving 11 bases not matched to a gene. This chain's CDR3 is CASSFGQGEASYGYTF. The CDR3 DNA follows: TGTGCCAGTAGTTTCGGACAGGGGGAAGCTTCTTATGGCTACACCTTC.